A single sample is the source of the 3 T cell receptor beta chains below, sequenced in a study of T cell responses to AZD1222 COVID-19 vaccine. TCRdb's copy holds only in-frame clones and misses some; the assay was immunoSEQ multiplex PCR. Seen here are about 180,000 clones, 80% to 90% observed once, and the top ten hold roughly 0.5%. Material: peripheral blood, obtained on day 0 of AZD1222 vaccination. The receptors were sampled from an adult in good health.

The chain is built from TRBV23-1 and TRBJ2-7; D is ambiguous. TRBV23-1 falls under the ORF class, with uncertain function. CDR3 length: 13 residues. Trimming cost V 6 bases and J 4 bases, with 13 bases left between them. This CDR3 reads CASSPLHTYEQYF. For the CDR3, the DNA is TGCGCCAGCAGCCCCCTCCACACATACGAGCAGTACTTC.

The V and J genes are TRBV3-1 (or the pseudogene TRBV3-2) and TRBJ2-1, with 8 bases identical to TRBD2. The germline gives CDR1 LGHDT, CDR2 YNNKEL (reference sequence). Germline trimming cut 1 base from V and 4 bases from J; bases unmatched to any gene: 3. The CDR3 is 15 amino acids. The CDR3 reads CASSQATSGYNEQFF. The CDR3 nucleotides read TGTGCCAGCAGCCAAGCTACTAGCGGTTACAATGAGCAGTTCTTC.

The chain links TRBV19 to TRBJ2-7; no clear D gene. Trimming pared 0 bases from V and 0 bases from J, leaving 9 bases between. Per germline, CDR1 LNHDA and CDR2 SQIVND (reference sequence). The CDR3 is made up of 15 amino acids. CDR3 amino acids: CASSIDRLNSYEQYF. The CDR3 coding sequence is TGTGCCAGTAGTATAGACAGGTTAAACTCCTACGAGCAGTACTTC.